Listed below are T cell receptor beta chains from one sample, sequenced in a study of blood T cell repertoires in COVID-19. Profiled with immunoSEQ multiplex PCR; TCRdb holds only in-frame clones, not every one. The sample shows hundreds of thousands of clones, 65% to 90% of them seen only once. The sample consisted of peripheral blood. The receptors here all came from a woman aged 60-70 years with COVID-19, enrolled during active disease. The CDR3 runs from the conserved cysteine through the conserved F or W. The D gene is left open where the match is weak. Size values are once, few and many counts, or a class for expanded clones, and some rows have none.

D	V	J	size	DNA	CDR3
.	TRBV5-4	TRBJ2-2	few	TGTGCCAGCAGCCGGGACGGGGGAAACACCGGGGAGCTGTTTTTT	CASSRDGGNTGELFF
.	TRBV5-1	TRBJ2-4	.	TGCGCCAGCAGCTCAGGGGTCTTAGCCAAAAACATTCAGTACTTC	CASSSGVLAKNIQYF
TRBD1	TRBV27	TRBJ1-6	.	TGTGCCAGCAGGGGACAGGGGACGAGATCACCCCTCCACTTT	CASRGQGTRSPLHF
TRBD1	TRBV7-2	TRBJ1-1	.	TGTGCCAGCAGCTCCCGGGACAGAACTGAAGCTTTCTTT	CASSSRDRTEAFF
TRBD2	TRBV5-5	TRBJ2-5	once	TGTGCCAGCAGCTTGGCCCGGACTAGCGCCCAGACCCAGTACTTC	CASSLARTSAQTQYF
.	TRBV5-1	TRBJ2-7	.	TGCGCCAGCAGCTTCTCAAGCATCTTCGCCTACGAGCAGTACTTC	CASSFSSIFAYEQYF
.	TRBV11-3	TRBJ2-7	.	TGTGCCAGCAGCTTGACAGGAACCTACGAGCAGTACTTC	CASSLTGTYEQYF
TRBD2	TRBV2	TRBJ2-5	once	TGTGCCAGCAGGCTGACTAGCGGGGGGCAAGAGACCCAGTACTTC	CASRLTSGGQETQYF
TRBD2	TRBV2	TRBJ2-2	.	TGTGCCAGTAAGCAGTGGGTGACTAGCGGGGCCAGTAACACCGGGGAGCTGTTTTTT	CASKQWVTSGASNTGELFF
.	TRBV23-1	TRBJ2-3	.	TGCGCCAGCAGTCCCGGGACTACAGATACGCAGTATTTT	CASSPGTTDTQYF
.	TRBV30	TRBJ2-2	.	TGTGCCTGGAGCGAGTTCCAAAGATACACCGGGGAGCTGTTTTTT	CAWSEFQRYTGELFF
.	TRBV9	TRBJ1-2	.	TGTGCCAGCAGCGTAGAAGGTGATGGAGGGAATGTTGGTGGCTACACCTTC	CASSVEGDGGNVGGYTF
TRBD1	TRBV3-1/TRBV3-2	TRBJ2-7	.	TGTGCCAGCAGCCTAGCTTGGGACAGTACCTACGAGCAGTACTTC	CASSLAWDSTYEQYF
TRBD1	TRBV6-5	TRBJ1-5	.	TGTGCCAGCAGTCGGGACAGGGGAAGCAATCAGCCCCAGCATTTT	CASSRDRGSNQPQHF
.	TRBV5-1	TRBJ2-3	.	TGCGCCAGCAGGAAAAGTATCGCGGGCACAGATACGCAGTATTTT	CASRKSIAGTDTQYF
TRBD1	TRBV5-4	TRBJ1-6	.	TGTGCCAGCAGCTTACAGGGGGCGACTGATTCACCCCTCCACTTT	CASSLQGATDSPLHF
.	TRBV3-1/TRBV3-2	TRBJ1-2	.	TGTGCCAGCAGCCAACAACCACAGGGTGTGTATGGCTACACCTTC	CASSQQPQGVYGYTF
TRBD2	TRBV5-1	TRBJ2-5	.	TGCGCCAGCAGCTGGACTAGCGGGGGAGAGACCCAGTACTTC	CASSWTSGGETQYF
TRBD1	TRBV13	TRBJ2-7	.	TGTGCCAGCAGCTTAGTGGACAGGGACGACGAGCAGTACTTC	CASSLVDRDDEQYF
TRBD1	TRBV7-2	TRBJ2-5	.	TGTGCCAGCACCCTACAGGGGGCCCGGGAGACCCAGTACTTC	CASTLQGARETQYF
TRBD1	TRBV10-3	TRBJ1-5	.	TGTGCCATCAGTGAGCTGGACAGGGGTCAGCCCCAGCATTTT	CAISELDRGQPQHF
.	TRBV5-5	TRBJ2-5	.	TGTGCCAGCAGTTCGATCAGTCAAGAGACCCAGTACTTC	CASSSISQETQYF
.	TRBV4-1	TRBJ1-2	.	TGCGCCAGCAGTCGTTTTCCCCGCCTTCAGGGAAACTATGGCTACACCTTC	CASSRFPRLQGNYGYTF
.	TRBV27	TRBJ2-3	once	TGTGCCAGCACCTTGGACAGTTACACAGATACGCAGTATTTT	CASTLDSYTDTQYF
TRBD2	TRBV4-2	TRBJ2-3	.	TGTGCCAGCAGCCCGCTAGCGGGCCCCACAGATACGCAGTATTTT	CASSPLAGPTDTQYF
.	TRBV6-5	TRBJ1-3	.	TGTGCCAGCAGCCGAACGGTCTCTGGAAACACCATATATTTT	CASSRTVSGNTIYF
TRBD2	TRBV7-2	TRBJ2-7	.	TGTGCCAGCAGCTTAGGGGGGGGGAGTGCAGGGCAGTACTTC	CASSLGGGSAGQYF
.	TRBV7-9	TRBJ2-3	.	TGTGCCAGCAGCTTATCCTCAGATACGCAGTATTTT	CASSLSSDTQYF
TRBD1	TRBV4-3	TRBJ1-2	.	TGCGCCAGCAGCCAAGATAGAGGGGGCTTACGTGGCTACACCTTC	CASSQDRGGLRGYTF
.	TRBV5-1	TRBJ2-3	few	TGCGCCAGCAGCTTGGATGGCAGGATCACAGATACGCAGTATTTT	CASSLDGRITDTQYF
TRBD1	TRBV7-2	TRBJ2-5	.	TGTGCCAGCAGCTTCCGGACAGGGCTACAAGAGACCCAGTACTTC	CASSFRTGLQETQYF
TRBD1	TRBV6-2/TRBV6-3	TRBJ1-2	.	TGTGCCAGCAGTTACGGGACAGGGGGATATGGCTACACCTTC	CASSYGTGGYGYTF
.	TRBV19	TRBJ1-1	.	TGTGCCAGTAGTCCCTGGGGGGGGACTGAAGCTTTCTTT	CASSPWGGTEAFF
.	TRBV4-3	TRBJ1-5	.	TGCGCCAGCAGCCAAGATTACACAGGTAATAGCAATCAGCCCCAGCATTTT	CASSQDYTGNSNQPQHF
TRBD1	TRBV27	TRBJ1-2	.	TGTGCCAGCAGCCTCGGGGACAGGGGGTCGGGCTACACCTTC	CASSLGDRGSGYTF
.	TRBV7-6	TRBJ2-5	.	TGTGCCAGCAGCAAAACAGGGATACAAGAGACCCAGTACTTC	CASSKTGIQETQYF
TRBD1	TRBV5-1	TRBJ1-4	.	TGCGCCAGCAGCTCCCGACAGGGAATAGACGAAAAACTGTTTTTT	CASSSRQGIDEKLFF
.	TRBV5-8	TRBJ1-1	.	TGTGCCAGCAGCCTTAGGACAGCCTTGAACACTGAAGCTTTCTTT	CASSLRTALNTEAFF
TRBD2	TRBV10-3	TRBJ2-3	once	TGTGCCAGCCACCGGGAGGCGGCAGATACGCAGTATTTT	CASHREAADTQYF
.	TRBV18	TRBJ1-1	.	TGTGCCAGCTCACCGAGACAGGACACTGAAGCTTTCTTT	CASSPRQDTEAFF
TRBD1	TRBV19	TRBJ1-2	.	TGTGCCAGTAGTTCCTCGGACAGGGAAATAGGAGGGGGCTACACCTTC	CASSSSDREIGGGYTF
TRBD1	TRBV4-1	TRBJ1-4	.	TGCGCCAGCACAGGGACAGGGAGAGAAAAACTGTTTTTT	CASTGTGREKLFF
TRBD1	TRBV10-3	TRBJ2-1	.	TGTGCCATCAGTGAAACGGCAGGGGGCTACAATGAGCAGTTCTTC	CAISETAGGYNEQFF
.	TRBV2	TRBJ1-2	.	TGTGCCAGCAGTGTGGCGGTTAACTATGGCTACACCTTC	CASSVAVNYGYTF
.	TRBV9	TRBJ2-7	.	TGTGCCAGCAGCGCGGACACTACCTACGAGCAGTACTTC	CASSADTTYEQYF
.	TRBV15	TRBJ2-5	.	TGTGCCACCAGCGCCGGGGGATCGGGGACCCAGTACTTC	CATSAGGSGTQYF